The 2 T cell receptor beta chains below were found in one sample sequenced in a study of brain T cells in children with intractable seizures. The repertoire was sequenced with immunoSEQ multiplex PCR; TCRdb's copy has only in-frame clones and lacks some. This sample has 100,000 to 120,000 clones, with roughly 92% found just once. The material was peripheral blood, obtained at surgery. Receptors were obtained from a boy in the first two years of life with hemimegalencephaly and intractable seizures.

The CDR3 coding sequence is TGTGCCAGCACCCCCCGCCGGGGCGAGCAGTACTTC. Protein: CASTPRRGEQYF. The chain employs TRBV6-5 and TRBJ2-7; D might be TRBD2 (5 bases). Per the germline V gene, CDR1 is MNHEY and CDR2 is SVGAGI. The CDR3 extends over 12 amino acids. Between the trimmed V and J ends, which lost 7 bases and 6 bases, there was a span of 13 bases.

V is TRBV19 and J is TRBJ2-7; D remains unclear. Germline assignment: CDR1 LNHDA and CDR2 SQIVND (reference sequence). The CDR3 is 21 amino acids. V lost 5 bases and J 0 bases, leaving 32 bases between the germline ends. The DNA for the CDR3 is TGTGCCAGTAGTCTACTCTTCACCCCGGCGAGGACCTTAGCCAGCTCCTACGAGCAGTACTTC. It is translated as CASSLLFTPARTLASSYEQYF.